Below are 31 T cell receptor beta chains sequenced from a single sample in a study of T cell repertoires in cytomegalovirus infection. What these receptors recognize is not known. Using its own MiXCR run on the reads, TCRdb lists one record per CDR3 protein. This table holds over 250,000 distinct CDR3 sequences, 22% found once. This specimen was cultured PBMCs, taken from culture after CMV antigen stimulation. Receptors originate from a human donor in good health (CMV status not recorded). Some clones in this sample may be carry-over from other donors' samples.

This chain connects TRBV2 to TRBJ2-5, with TRBD2 matching 8 bases. Germline values: CDR1 SNHLY, CDR2 FYNNEI. CDR3 length: 14 amino acids. V shed 6 bases, J shed 5 bases, and the junction held 8 bases outside the gene matches. The CDR3 bases are TGTGCCAGCAGAACGGGAGGGCCTTTGGAGACCCAGTACTTC. It yields the protein CASRTGGPLETQYF.

This clonotype has a handful of counts. The chain employs TRBV18 and TRBJ1-5; 7 bases line up with TRBD1. The ends lost 3 bases at V and 0 bases at J; junction bases unmatched: 8. The CDR3 covers 17 residues. The germline CDR1 and CDR2 sequences are KGHSH and LQKENI. CDR3 DNA sequence: TGTGCCAGCTCACCCCAGGGGGGCAGCTTTAGCAATCAGCCCCAGCATTTT. Its protein is CASSPQGGSFSNQPQHF.

The genes are TRBV7-2 and TRBJ1-3; D unclear. The V gene lost 1 base and the J gene lost 2 bases, with 9 bases spanning the gap. The germline gives CDR1 SGHTA, CDR2 FQGNSA. This CDR3 is built from 15 residues. Written as DNA, the CDR3 is TGTGCCAGCAGCTTAGAGCTGGCAGCTGGAAACACCATATATTTT. Its protein is CASSLELAAGNTIYF.

Many counts were recorded for this clonotype. This rearrangement joins TRBV7-9 to TRBJ1-5; 7 bases agree with TRBD1. This CDR3 has 15 amino acids. Unmatched junction bases numbered 10, after V lost 4 bases and J lost 7 bases. CDR1 is SEHNR and CDR2 is FQNEAQ in the germline V gene (reference sequence). DNA for the CDR3: TGTGCCAGCAGCTCCCAGGGGGGAGAAGGACAGCCCCAGCATTTT. Its translation is CASSSQGGEGQPQHF.

The chain couples TRBV7-9 to TRBJ1-4; no reliable D call. Between the trimmed V and J ends, which lost 6 bases and 8 bases, there was a span of 13 bases. The CDR3 is 13 residues long. Per the germline V gene, CDR1 is SEHNR and CDR2 is FQNEAQ (reference sequence). The CDR3 nucleotides read TGTGCCAGCAGAGGCCAGGTTAAGGAAAAACTGTTTTTT. Translating it yields CASRGQVKEKLFF.

The genes are TRBV29-1 and TRBJ2-1; D unresolved. CDR3 length: 14 residues. Germline V gene data show CDR1 as SQVTM and CDR2 as ANQGSEA. V lost 1 base, J lost 7 bases, and 14 bases lay in between. CDR3 residues: CSVEVGHVSNEQFF. The CDR3 DNA sequence: TGCAGCGTTGAAGTCGGCCACGTGTCAAATGAGCAGTTCTTC.

The sample holds many counts of this clonotype. The genes are TRBV7-9 and TRBJ2-1; D is perhaps TRBD2 (5 bases). The ends were cut back, 5 bases at V and 0 bases at J, with 11 bases in the middle. The germline CDR1 and CDR2 sequences are SEHNR and FQNEAQ (reference sequence). The CDR3 consists of 15 residues. For the CDR3, the DNA is TGTGCCAGCAGCCGCGCGGGTCTCTCCTACAATGAGCAGTTCTTC. Translated: CASSRAGLSYNEQFF. The full variable domain, in which reference TRBV7-9 and TRBJ2-1 provide the parts outside the CDR3, is DTGVSQNPRHKITKRGQNVTFRCDPISEHNRLYWYRQTLGQGPEFLTYFQNEAQLEKSRLLSDRFSAERPKGSFSTLEIQRTEQGDSAMYLCASSRAGLSYNEQFFGPGTRLTVL.

In this sample, this clonotype turned up many times. The CDR3 sequence: CASSHAGPSSAFEQYF. CDR3 nucleotide sequence: TGTGCCAGCAGCCACGCCGGGCCTTCCTCGGCCTTCGAGCAGTACTTC. V is TRBV7-2 and J is TRBJ2-7; D is uncertain. V was cut by 5 bases and J by 6 bases, with 23 bases left in between. Germline CDR1 and CDR2: SGHTA and FQGNSA. The CDR3 runs 16 residues.

This rearrangement joins TRBV10-2 to TRBJ1-2, with D perhaps matching TRBD1 (5 bases). The CDR3 extends over 13 amino acids. V shed 7 bases and J shed 0 bases, with 9 bases lying between them. Germline loops: CDR1 WSHSY, CDR2 SAAADI. DNA for the CDR3: TGCGCCAGCAACGGGGCGACTAACTATGGCTACACCTTC. Amino acid sequence: CASNGATNYGYTF.

To note about this clonotype: Given a much more abundant clone one base away, this may be a read error. The chain links TRBV5-4 to TRBJ1-1, with D perhaps matching TRBD1 (6 bases). Trimming took off 3 bases at V and 1 base at J, with 10 bases between the two ends. This CDR3 is built from 14 residues. Germline V CDR1 and CDR2: SGHNT, YYREEE (reference sequence). The CDR3 here is CASSWGQKNTEAFF. In nucleotides, the CDR3 is TGTGCCAGCAGCTGGGGACAAAAGAACACTGAAGCTTTCTTT.

This clonotype was detected a few times. V and J are TRBV10-3 and TRBJ2-7, with TRBD2 identical over 8 bases. The germline V gene encodes CDR1 ENHRY and CDR2 SYGVKD. V was pared by 0 bases and J by 2 bases, with 9 bases of the junction left unmatched. The CDR3 is 17 amino acids. The CDR3 sequence is CAISESGQGLAAYEQYF. DNA for the CDR3: TGTGCCATCAGTGAGTCGGGTCAAGGACTAGCCGCCTACGAGCAGTACTTC.

The rearrangement joins TRBV20-1 to TRBJ1-5, with D possibly being TRBD1 (5 bases). Germline V gives CDR1 DFQATT, CDR2 SNEGSKA (reference sequence). V lost 1 base to trimming and J lost 0 bases, with 13 bases between them. CDR3 length: 16 amino acids. CDR3 sequence (DNA): TGCAGTGCTAGAGTATGGGACCCGTATAGCAATCAGCCCCAGCATTTT. This encodes CSARVWDPYSNQPQHF.

The V and J genes are TRBV20-1 and TRBJ1-5, with a possible D match to TRBD1 (6 bases). Looked up from germline, CDR1 is DFQATT and CDR2 is SNEGSKA (reference sequence). This CDR3 is built from 15 residues. V gave up 5 bases and J gave up 6 bases, with 20 bases separating them. The CDR3 spells CSAVRGGAPGQPQHF. In nucleotides, the CDR3 is TGCAGTGCTGTCCGCGGGGGGGCTCCGGGTCAGCCCCAGCATTTT.

The chain joins TRBV4-1 to TRBJ2-3, with 11 bases aligning to TRBD2. CDR1 MGHRA and CDR2 YSYEKL come from the germline V gene. The V and J ends lost 7 bases and 3 bases, in that order; junction bases with no gene match: 15. The CDR3 is made up of 18 amino acids. In nucleotides, the CDR3 is TGCGCCAGCACCATCGACTCGACTAGCGGGATAAATACAGATACGCAGTATTTT. Protein product: CASTIDSTSGINTDTQYF.

This clonotype was seen at least ten times. The CDR3 coding sequence is TGTGCCAGCAGCAGGGCCCAGAACACTGAAGCTTTCTTT. Translated, it gives CASSRAQNTEAFF. The chain is built from TRBV6-4 and TRBJ1-1; weak D call: TRBD1 (5 bases). Looked up from germline, CDR1 is MRHNA and CDR2 is SNTAGT. The CDR3 covers 13 residues. Trimming stripped 6 bases from V and 1 base from J, with 9 bases between.

This chain joins TRBV7-9 and TRBJ2-5; no clear D gene. The CDR3 is made up of 14 amino acids. Trimming took off 0 bases at V and 0 bases at J, with 5 bases between the two ends. The V gene's germline CDR1 is SEHNR and CDR2 FQNEAQ (reference sequence). The CDR3 DNA reads TGTGCCAGCAGCTTAGCGCGAGACCAAGAGACCCAGTACTTC. Translated: CASSLARDQETQYF. Variable domain in full (rest from reference TRBV7-9 and TRBJ2-5): DTGVSQNPRHKITKRGQNVTFRCDPISEHNRLYWYRQTLGQGPEFLTYFQNEAQLEKSRLLSDRFSAERPKGSFSTLEIQRTEQGDSAMYLCASSLARDQETQYFGPGTRLLVL.

This clonotype was detected many times. This rearrangement joins TRBV5-6 to TRBJ2-6; D might be TRBD1 (7 bases). V lost 2 bases and J lost 0, with 9 bases in between. CDR1 and CDR2 (germline): SGHDT, YYEEEE. This CDR3 is built from 16 residues. The CDR3 DNA sequence: TGTGCCAGCAGCTTCCAGGGGGGCTCTGGGGCCAACGTCCTGACTTTC. Encoded protein: CASSFQGGSGANVLTF.

V usage is TRBV19 and J usage is TRBJ2-2; 7 nucleotides align to TRBD2. This CDR3 comprises 14 residues. V lost 3 bases to trimming and J lost 16 bases; unmatched junction nucleotides: 14. Germline V gene sequence: CDR1 LNHDA, CDR2 SQIVND (reference sequence). The CDR3 nucleotides are TGTGCCAGTAGTATTGGTTTCGCGGGAGCCACTGGGTTTTTT. Its translation is CASSIGFAGATGFF. Variable domain in full (rest from reference TRBV19 and TRBJ2-2): DGGITQSPKYLFRKEGQNVTLSCEQNLNHDAMYWYRQDPGQGLRLIYYSQIVNDFQKGDIAEGYSVSREKKESFPLTVTSAQKNPTAFYLCASSIGFAGATGFFGEGSRLTVL.

The chain has TRBV15 and TRBJ2-3, with 9 bases identical to TRBD2. The CDR3 is 18 amino acids. Per the germline V gene, CDR1 is LNHNV and CDR2 is YYDKDF (reference sequence). Trimming removed 3 bases from V and 3 bases from J; junction bases left unmatched: 13. The CDR3 nucleotides are TGTGCCACCAGCAGCGGTAGCGGGAGATTTATTGTGACAGATACGCAGTATTTT. It yields the protein CATSSGSGRFIVTDTQYF.

This sequence joins TRBV2 and TRBJ1-2, with 11 nucleotides matching TRBD1. V was clipped by 7 bases and J by 7 bases; unmatched bases: 5. Germline V gene sequence: CDR1 SNHLY, CDR2 FYNNEI. CDR3 length: 13 residues. The CDR3 here is CASTGQGASGYTF. Written as DNA, the CDR3 is TGTGCCAGCACCGGACAGGGGGCTTCTGGCTACACCTTC.

This clonotype was counted ten times or more. The rearrangement links TRBV6-2 or TRBV6-3 to TRBJ2-1; 12 bases align to TRBD2. Germline CDR1 is MNHEY and CDR2 is SVGEGT. CDR3 length: 18 amino acids. The junction had 11 bases not matched to a gene; V was cut back by 6 bases and J by 2 bases. As DNA, the CDR3 is TGTGCCAGCAGGAAAGGCCTAGCGGGAGGGAGGACCTACAATGAGCAGTTCTTC. It specifies CASRKGLAGGRTYNEQFF.

The rearrangement links TRBV4-3 to TRBJ1-2; D is unclear. V dropped 1 base and J dropped 8 bases, with 17 bases sitting between them. The germline V gene encodes CDR1 LGHNA and CDR2 YSLEER. This CDR3 is 15 amino acids long. This chain's CDR3 is CASSQVGSGLRGYTF. The CDR3, as DNA: TGCGCCAGCAGCCAAGTGGGGTCGGGCCTTAGAGGCTACACCTTC.

This clonotype has a handful of counts. The chain employs TRBV11-2 and TRBJ2-7; no clear D. V lost 1 base to trimming and J lost 4 bases, with 8 bases between them. The CDR3 runs to 13 residues. The germline CDR1 and CDR2 sequences are SGHAT and FQNNGV. The CDR3 nucleotides are TGTGCCAGCAGCTTAGGGGTCCCGTACGAGCAGTACGTC. Amino acids: CASSLGVPYEQYV.

DNA of the CDR3: TGTGCCAGCAGCTTAGAACCGACTAATTCACCCCTCCACTTT. This encodes CASSLEPTNSPLHF. The rearrangement links TRBV7-9 to TRBJ1-6; D gene unclear. This CDR3 is built from 14 residues. The V gene lost 1 base and the J gene lost 6 bases, with 7 bases spanning the gap. Germline CDR1 reads SEHNR; CDR2 reads FQNEAQ (reference sequence).

This clonotype turned up a few times. The J gene is TRBJ2-4, the V gene TRBV12-3 or TRBV12-4; D remains ambiguous. V lost 0 bases to trimming and J lost 0 bases, with 9 bases between them. This CDR3 spans 16 amino acids. DNA of the CDR3: TGTGCCAGCAGTTTAGCGCCATTACTAGCCAAAAACATTCAGTACTTC. Protein sequence: CASSLAPLLAKNIQYF.

This clonotype was recorded a few times. V is TRBV12-3 or TRBV12-4 and J is TRBJ1-5; D call uncertain. This CDR3 contains 16 residues. Trimming removed 3 bases at V and 2 bases at J, with 14 bases between. CDR3 residues: CASSLGLSTGNQPQHF. CDR3 nucleotide sequence: TGTGCCAGCAGTTTGGGTCTTTCTACCGGCAATCAGCCCCAGCATTTT.

The chain links TRBV7-2 to TRBJ2-2, with TRBD1 as a possible D gene (5 bases). Trimming left V 1 base short and J 6 bases short, with 12 bases between. Germline CDR1 SGHTA, CDR2 FQGNSA. There are 15 residues in the CDR3. CDR3 loop: CASSLVGLGAGELFF. The CDR3 DNA sequence: TGTGCCAGCAGCTTAGTAGGGCTAGGGGCCGGGGAGCTGTTTTTT.

The rearrangement links TRBV5-4 to TRBJ1-2; D unresolved. The germline CDR1 and CDR2 sequences are SGHNT and YYREEE (reference sequence). CDR3 length: 13 residues. V shed 1 base and J shed 7 bases, with 11 bases lying between them. The CDR3 is CASSLWGGGGYTF. The CDR3 nucleotides are TGTGCCAGCAGCTTGTGGGGTGGAGGTGGCTACACCTTC.

This sequence joins TRBV12-3 or TRBV12-4 and TRBJ1-2, with 7 bases identical to TRBD1. V shed 6 bases, J shed 8 bases, and the junction held 12 bases outside the gene matches. The CDR3 contains 14 residues. DNA for the CDR3: TGTGCCAGCAGACCCGGACAGGCCCCTTGGGGCTACACCTTC. As protein: CASRPGQAPWGYTF.

In this sample, this clonotype turned up a few times. The V call is TRBV20-1, the J call TRBJ1-1; unclear D gene. V dropped 0 bases and J dropped 1 base, with 9 bases sitting between them. The germline V gene encodes CDR1 DFQATT and CDR2 SNEGSKA (reference sequence). The CDR3 length is 14 residues. CDR3 protein: CSAREYSGNTEAFF. The DNA of the CDR3 is TGCAGTGCTAGAGAGTATTCCGGGAACACTGAAGCTTTCTTT.

This clonotype was observed a few times. CDR3 sequence: CASSGLAGGGAHTDTQYF. Written as DNA, the CDR3 is TGTGCCAGCAGCGGACTAGCGGGGGGGGGAGCACACACAGATACGCAGTATTTT. The gene calls are TRBV12-3 or TRBV12-4 and TRBJ2-3; the match to TRBD2 covers 15 bases. The CDR3 runs 18 residues. The junction had 9 bases not matched to a gene; V was cut back by 6 bases and J by 2 bases.